The subject of this entry is one T cell receptor beta chain. Its antigen is not identified. Time point: persistent/refractory GD, antithyroid drugs over 5 years with positive TRAb. PBMC-derived RNA was used for the TCR library. Around 9.1 milliliters of peripheral blood were drawn into EDTA tubes. This entry comes from a study of regulatory T cells in long-lasting Graves disease. Study-wide findings and caveats: In persistent patients, shared public clonotypes (around 2,600) outnumbered those in new patients (around 1,000). Gene preferences differed: TRBV28, TRBJ1-2, TRBJ2-5 in persistent cases. Compared with new cases, persistent Graves' patients showed reduced TCR diversity.

This CDR3 region has 13 residues. Trimming removed 8 bases from V and 3 bases from J; junction bases left unmatched: 6. Germline V gene sequence: CDR1 MNHNS, CDR2 SASEGT. Arm-PCR of CDR3 regions and iRepertoire HTBI primers were the basis on which TCR beta libraries were built. TCRdb fed the multiplex PCR reads into MiXCR, producing one record per CDR3 protein. The table includes 600,000 to 850,000 distinct CDR3 sequences, 25% to 35% detected once. Here the sequenced sample was peripheral blood mononuclear cells (PBMCs), taken when the disease was refractory, from a patient treated with antithyroid drugs. The chain has TRBV6-1 and TRBJ1-2, with TRBD1 matching over 7 bases. This sequence originates from a female donor with Graves disease. CDR3 DNA sequence: TGTGCCAGCTGCCGGGACAGCTACTATGGCTACACCTTC. Protein: CASCRDSYYGYTF.